Listed below are T cell receptor beta chains from one sample, sequenced in a study of T cells in Graves' hyperthyroidism and ophthalmopathy. Via MiXCR, TCRdb re-called the multiplex PCR reads, giving one row per CDR3 protein. Here the sample spans over 150,000 distinct CDR3 sequences, approximately 15% being singletons. Sequencing was carried out using blood. The receptors originated from a woman aged 50 to 60 with Graves' hyperthyroidism. Each CDR3 is given with its conserved first and last residue. A D gene is named only where the DNA matches it firmly. Clone size is shown for a subset of rows, as once, few, many or a class of expanded clone.

>-|TRBJ2-5|-|TRBV7-3
CASSGSKGETQYF
TGTGCCAGCAGCGGGTCTAAGGGAGAGACCCAGTACTTC
>many|TRBJ2-1|-|TRBV15
CATSRDPVGGNEQFF
TGTGCCACCAGCAGAGATCCGGTAGGGGGTAATGAGCAGTTCTTC
>many|TRBJ1-2|TRBD1|TRBV3-1
CASSRRGGADGYTF
TGTGCCAGCAGCCGTCGAGGGGGCGCGGATGGCTACACCTTC
>many|TRBJ2-7|-|TRBV6-1
CASSDDLVEQYF
TGTGCCAGCAGCGATGACCTTGTGGAGCAGTACTTC
>-|TRBJ2-3|-|TRBV5-1
CASSLAQVGTDTQYF
TGCGCCAGCAGCTTGGCACAGGTGGGGACGGATACGCAGTATTTT
>many|TRBJ2-1|TRBD2|TRBV15
CATSRQVAGGVDEQFF
TGTGCCACCAGCAGACAAGTAGCGGGAGGAGTAGATGAGCAGTTCTTC
>many|TRBJ1-5|-|TRBV3-1
CASSQGLGGSNQPQHF
TGTGCCAGCAGCCAAGGTCTTGGGGGTAGCAATCAGCCCCAGCATTTT
>-|TRBJ1-5|TRBD1|TRBV12-3/TRBV12-4
CASSLAQGAGQPQHF
TGTGCCAGCAGTTTAGCCCAGGGGGCTGGTCAGCCCCAGCATTTT
>many|TRBJ1-5|-|TRBV5-5
CASSLGSPYSNQPQHF
TGTGCCAGCAGCTTGGGTTCACCTTATAGCAATCAGCCCCAGCATTTT
>once|TRBJ2-5|-|TRBV7-3
CASSSPGETQYF
TGTGCCAGCAGCTCCCCGGGCGAGACCCAGTACTTC
>few|TRBJ2-7|TRBD1|TRBV2
CASSDLGTGGYEQYF
TGTGCCAGCAGTGATTTGGGGACAGGGGGCTACGAGCAGTACTTC
>many|TRBJ2-2|-|TRBV6-5
CASSYIGGAGELFF
TGTGCCAGCAGTTACATAGGGGGAGCCGGGGAGCTGTTTTTT
>-|TRBJ1-4|-|TRBV7-2
CASSLEGRPNEKLFF
TGTGCCAGCAGCTTAGAAGGGAGACCCAATGAAAAACTGTTTTTT
>many|TRBJ1-2|-|TRBV20-1
CSARVGPTGGYTF
TGCAGTGCTAGAGTGGGCCCCACGGGAGGCTACACCTTC
>many|TRBJ1-1|TRBD1|TRBV20-1
CSASPLTGWNTEAFF
TGCAGTGCTAGCCCGTTGACAGGGTGGAACACTGAAGCTTTCTTT
>-|TRBJ2-2|TRBD1|TRBV12-3/TRBV12-4
CASSHRGQAPNTGELFF
TGTGCCAGCAGTCACAGGGGGCAGGCCCCGAACACCGGGGAGCTGTTTTTT
>many|TRBJ2-2|TRBD2|TRBV5-4
CASSSTGTSVRNGELFF
TGTGCCAGCAGCTCGACCGGGACTAGCGTTAGGAACGGGGAGCTGTTTTTT
>-|TRBJ2-1|-|TRBV9
CASSPLRGPYNEQFF
TGTGCCAGCAGCCCCCTGCGGGGGCCTTACAATGAGCAGTTCTTC
>many|TRBJ1-5|-|TRBV2
CASGGGNQPQHF
TGTGCCAGCGGGGGAGGCAATCAGCCCCAGCATTTT
>-|TRBJ2-3|-|TRBV6-2/TRBV6-3
CASSHYGGYTDTQYF
TGTGCCAGCAGTCACTACGGGGGATACACAGATACGCAGTATTTT
>-|TRBJ2-1|TRBD2|TRBV20-1
CSAKTGLAGGNEQFF
TGCAGTGCTAAAACGGGACTAGCGGGAGGGAATGAGCAGTTCTTC
>many|TRBJ2-3|-|TRBV2
CASSDGQSFTDTQYF
TGTGCCAGCTCAGATGGACAGTCCTTCACAGATACGCAGTATTTT
>few|TRBJ2-4|-|TRBV19
CASSIPPGGQRYF
TGTGCCAGTAGTATTCCCCCGGGGGGCCAGAGGTACTTC
>many|TRBJ2-3|-|TRBV7-2
CASSSYITDTQYF
TGTGCCAGCAGCTCATACATCACAGATACGCAGTATTTT
>many|TRBJ1-1|-|TRBV5-1
CASSLANTEAFF
TGCGCCAGCAGCTTGGCGAACACTGAAGCTTTCTTT
>-|TRBJ2-3|-|TRBV7-2
CASTLGGALADTKYF
TGTGCCAGCACCCTGGGGGGGGCACTCGCAGATACGAAGTATTTT
>-|TRBJ1-1|-|TRBV12-5
CASGLSAYAVTEAFF
TGTGCTAGTGGTTTGAGTGCTTACGCAGTCACTGAAGCTTTCTTT
>many|TRBJ1-1|TRBD1|TRBV28
CASSFRPLTYRGQGEAFF
TGTGCCAGCAGTTTTCGTCCCCTAACTTACAGGGGGCAAGGGGAAGCTTTCTTT